This TCR beta chain was retrieved from a study of shared T cell receptors in the human thymus. Repertoires were generated with immunoSEQ multiplex PCR, while TCRdb's copy carries only in-frame clones and drops some. The sample consists of fewer than 700,000 clones, roughly 90% of them appearing once. Per the germline V gene, CDR1 is MNHNY and CDR2 is SVGAGI (reference sequence). V dropped 0 bases and J dropped 4 bases, with 13 bases sitting between them. The CDR3 is made up of 15 amino acids. This same sample was also part of a study on human thymus T cells.

This clonotype originated in a boy under three years old with a congenital heart defect. The J gene is TRBJ2-7, the V gene TRBV6-6, with D maybe TRBD2 (5 bases). The sample comprised thymocytes. The CDR3 DNA is TGTGCCAGCAGTTACTCGAGGGAGTCCGGTTACGAGCAGTACTTC. This encodes CASSYSRESGYEQYF.